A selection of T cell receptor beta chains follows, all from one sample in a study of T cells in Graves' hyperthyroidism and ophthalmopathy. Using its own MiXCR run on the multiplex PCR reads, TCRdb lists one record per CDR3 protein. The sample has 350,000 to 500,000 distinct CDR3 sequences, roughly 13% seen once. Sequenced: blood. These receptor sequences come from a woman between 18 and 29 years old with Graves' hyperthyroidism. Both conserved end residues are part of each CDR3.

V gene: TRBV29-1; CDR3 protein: CSVVCPSNQPQHF
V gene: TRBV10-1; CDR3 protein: CASSESDAYPTNEQYF
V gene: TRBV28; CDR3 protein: CASSLGEYSNQPQHF
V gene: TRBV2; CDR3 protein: CASGESSATERFF
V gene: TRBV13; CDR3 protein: CASSLGSTGMETQYF
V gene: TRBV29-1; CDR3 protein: CSVASGWDQPQHF
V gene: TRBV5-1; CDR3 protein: CASSWSTLSNTEAFF
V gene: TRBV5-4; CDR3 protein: CASSRDSPSTSNYGYTF
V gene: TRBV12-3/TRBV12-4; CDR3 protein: CASSSGGAGTEAFF
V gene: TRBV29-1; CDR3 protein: CSVGLAGISYNEQFF
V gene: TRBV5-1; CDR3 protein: CASSLRLAGVPDTQYF
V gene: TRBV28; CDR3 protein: CATLPSSYSNQPQHF
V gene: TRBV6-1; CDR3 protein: CASSEIQGASGNTIYF
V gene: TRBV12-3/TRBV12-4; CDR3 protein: CASSPTDRGRGEQYF
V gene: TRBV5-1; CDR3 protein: CASSETSGITGANVLTF
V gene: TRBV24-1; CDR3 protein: CATSEAGHEQYF